What follows describes a single T cell receptor (beta chain). The sample originates from a study of cytomegalovirus exposure and HLA in healthy donors. This CDR3 is built from 11 residues. The germline V gene encodes CDR1 SNHLY and CDR2 FYNNEI. The ends lost 10 bases at V and 3 bases at J; junction bases unmatched: 2. This PCR relied on a set of 60 Vbeta primers and 13 Jbeta primers. The method was immunoSEQ multiplex PCR; TCRdb's version includes in-frame clones alone and lacks a portion of them. The sample holds 150,000 to 200,000 clones, roughly 82% seen once. Sequenced input: PBMCs. The rearrangement links TRBV2 to TRBJ1-1; 7 nucleotides align to TRBD1. The receptor comes from a woman aged 50 to 60 in good health and CMV-seronegative. The CDR3 sequence: CANQGDTEAFF. The CDR3 nucleotides read TGTGCCAACCAGGGGGACACTGAAGCTTTCTTT.